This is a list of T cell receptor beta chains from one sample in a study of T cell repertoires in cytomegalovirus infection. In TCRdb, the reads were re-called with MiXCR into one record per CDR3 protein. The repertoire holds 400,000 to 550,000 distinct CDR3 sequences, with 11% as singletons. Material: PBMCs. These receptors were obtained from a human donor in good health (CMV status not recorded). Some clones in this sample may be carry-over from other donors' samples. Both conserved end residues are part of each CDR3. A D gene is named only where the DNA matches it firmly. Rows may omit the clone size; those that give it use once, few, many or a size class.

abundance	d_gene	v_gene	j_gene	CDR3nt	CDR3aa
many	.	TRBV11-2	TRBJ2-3	TGTGCCAGCAGCCGGGCCAGGATCCTGGAAGATACGCAGTATTTT	CASSRARILEDTQYF
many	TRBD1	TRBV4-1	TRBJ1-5	TGCGCCAGCAGCCACATCGGACAGGGAAGCAATCAGCCCCAGCATTTT	CASSHIGQGSNQPQHF
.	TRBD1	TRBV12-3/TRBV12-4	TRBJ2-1	TGTGCCAACAGGGGCCTAGTGGCCTACAATGAGCAGTTCTTC	CANRGLVAYNEQFF
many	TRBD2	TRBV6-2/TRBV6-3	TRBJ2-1	TGTGCCAGCAGTTACAACCTAGCGGGGGACTCCTACAATGAGCAGTTCTTC	CASSYNLAGDSYNEQFF
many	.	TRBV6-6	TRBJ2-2	TGTGCCAGCAGTTATTTGCCGCTGAACACCGGGGAGCTGTTTTTT	CASSYLPLNTGELFF
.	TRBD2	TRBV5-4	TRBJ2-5	TGTGCCAGCAGCTTGCGACTAGCGGGGGCAGAGACCCAGTACTTC	CASSLRLAGAETQYF
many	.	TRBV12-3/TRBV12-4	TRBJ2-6	TGTGCCAGCAGTTGGACGGCCTCTGGGGCCAACGTCCTGACTTTC	CASSWTASGANVLTF
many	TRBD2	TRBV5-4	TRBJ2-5	TGTGCCAGCAGCTTGTGGACTAGCGGATTCCAAGAGACCCAGTACTTC	CASSLWTSGFQETQYF
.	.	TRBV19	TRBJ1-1	TGTGCCAGTAGTATGGACCGTCTGAACACTGAAGCTTTCTTT	CASSMDRLNTEAFF
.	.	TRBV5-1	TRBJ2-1	TGCGCCAGCAGCTCGACAGTCAATGAGCAGTTCTTC	CASSSTVNEQFF
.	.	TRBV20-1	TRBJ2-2	TGCAGTGCTAGAGATCCGAGCGTAAAGGCCGGGGAGCTGTTTTTT	CSARDPSVKAGELFF
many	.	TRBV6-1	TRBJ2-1	TGTGCCAGCAGGGGACTTGGCGGCAATGAGCAGTTCTTC	CASRGLGGNEQFF
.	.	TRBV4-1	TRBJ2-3	TGCGCCAGCAGCCAAGATGGAACAGGGTCCCCAGATACGCAGTATTTT	CASSQDGTGSPDTQYF
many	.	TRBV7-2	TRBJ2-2	TGTGCCAGCAGCTTAGAAATGGTAACGAACACCGGGGAGCTGTTTTTT	CASSLEMVTNTGELFF
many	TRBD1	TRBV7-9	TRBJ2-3	TGTGCCAGCAGCTCCAGGGGGTCGGATACGCAGTATTTT	CASSSRGSDTQYF
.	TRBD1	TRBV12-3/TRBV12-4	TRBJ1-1	TGTGCCAGCAGAGAACAGGGGGTGACTGAAGCTTTCTTT	CASREQGVTEAFF
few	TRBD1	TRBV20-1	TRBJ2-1	TGCAGTGCTAGAGGTGGGACAGACTCCTACAATGAGCAGTTCTTC	CSARGGTDSYNEQFF
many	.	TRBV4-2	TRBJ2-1	TGTGCCAGCAGCCATCCGCCTGCAGGGCCGCACAATGAGCAGTTCTTC	CASSHPPAGPHNEQFF
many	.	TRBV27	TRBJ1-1	TGTGCCAGCAGTTTATCGGGAGCTCTGACCACTGAAGCTTTCTTT	CASSLSGALTTEAFF
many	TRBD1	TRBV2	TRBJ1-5	TGTGCCAGCGGGGGACAGGGGGGGTTCGGCAATCAGCCCCAGCATTTT	CASGGQGGFGNQPQHF
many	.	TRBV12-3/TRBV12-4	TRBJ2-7	TGTGCCAGCAGTTTGTACCTTGGAGAGCAGTACTTC	CASSLYLGEQYF
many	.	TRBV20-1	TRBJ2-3	TGCAGTGCTAGTTCGCCTAGCGCTATCACAGATACGCAGTATTTT	CSASSPSAITDTQYF
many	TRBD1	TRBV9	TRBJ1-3	TGTGCCAGCAGCGGGACAGGTGGAAACTCTGGAAACACCATATATTTT	CASSGTGGNSGNTIYF